These 21 T cell receptor beta chains share one sample of origin, sequenced in a study of a mutant IDH1 vaccine in newly diagnosed glioma (dated by TCRdb to about 2021). The time point label corresponds to: week 47, end of study. Each vaccine dose, consisting of 300 ug of a 20-mer mutant IDH1 peptide in Montanide, was administered subcutaneously with topical imiquimod. Libraries were constructed by the immunoSEQ multiplex PCR assay. What TCRdb holds here is the immuneACCESS table cut down to in-frame rearrangements. Part of the clones is not present; checked against another copy, under half of the missing clones reflect an unresolved V gene, and the others are unexplained. Within this sample are 40,000 to 50,000 clones, with about 80% of them counted one time only. The ten largest clones take up over 15% of the sample. These receptors' antigens are unknown. Sequences were derived from PBMCs, sampled from a glioma patient whose treatment included an IDH1 peptide vaccine. The receptors were gathered from a man aged 18 to 29 with glioma. Some clones in this sample may be carry-over from other donors' samples.

V is TRBV19 and J is TRBJ1-5; D is perhaps TRBD1 (6 bases). V lost 1 base and J 4 bases, leaving 11 bases between the germline ends. Germline CDR1 LNHDA, CDR2 SQIVND (reference sequence). The CDR3 has 15 amino acids. The CDR3 here is CASSIGQDWNQPQHF. CDR3 sequence (DNA): TGTGCCAGTAGTATAGGACAGGACTGGAATCAGCCCCAGCATTTT.

This clone showed up just a few times. The V gene is TRBV19, the J gene TRBJ1-2; unclear D gene. The ends were cut back, 3 bases at V and 6 bases at J, with 17 bases in the middle. Germline CDR1 LNHDA, CDR2 SQIVND (reference sequence). The CDR3 is 15 amino acids. The CDR3 nucleotides read TGTGCCAGTAGTATCGGAGCAGGTCCCCTGGATGGCTACACCTTC. Its translation is CASSIGAGPLDGYTF.

This chain connects TRBV18 to TRBJ2-1; 10 nucleotides align to TRBD2. Germline V lookup: CDR1 KGHSH, CDR2 LQKENI. V dropped 0 bases and J dropped 3; count of bases not matched to a gene: 2. The CDR3 has 16 amino acids. The CDR3 sequence is CASSPPGLADYNEQFF. DNA of the CDR3: TGTGCCAGCTCACCACCAGGACTAGCGGACTACAATGAGCAGTTCTTC.

This clone was seen more than once but under ten times. The V gene is TRBV19, the J gene TRBJ1-5; D possibly corresponds to TRBD1 (5 bases). Germline lookup yields CDR1 LNHDA and CDR2 SQIVND (reference sequence). This CDR3 has 18 residues. V shed 3 bases and J shed 1 base, with 19 bases lying between them. CDR3: CASSMPLGGNNSNQPQHF. In nucleotides, the CDR3 is TGTGCCAGTAGTATGCCACTTGGGGGAAATAACAGCAATCAGCCCCAGCATTTT.

V and J are TRBV30 and TRBJ2-2; the D is unclear. The germline V gene has CDR1 GTSNPN and CDR2 SVGIG (reference sequence). V lost 2 bases and J 2 bases, leaving 15 bases between the germline ends. The CDR3 runs to 16 residues. The CDR3 is CAWSPSRSLNTGELFF. CDR3 in DNA: TGTGCCTGGAGTCCATCCCGGTCCCTTAACACCGGGGAGCTGTTTTTT.

The chain links TRBV7-9 to TRBJ1-1; D gene unclear. V was shortened by 5 bases and J by 1 base, with 8 bases between the two germline ends. CDR1 and CDR2 (germline): SEHNR, FQNEAQ (reference sequence). The CDR3 extends over 13 amino acids. As DNA, the CDR3 is TGTGCCAGCAGCACGCTCCCGAACACTGAAGCTTTCTTT. Protein: CASSTLPNTEAFF.

This chain connects TRBV5-1 to TRBJ1-2; 9 bases fit TRBD1. CDR3 length: 15 amino acids. Trimming cost V 2 bases and J 3 bases; bases outside gene matches: 5. The germline CDR1 and CDR2 sequences are SGHRS and YFSETQ. The CDR3 reads CASSFWTGEDYGYTF. The CDR3 DNA follows: TGCGCCAGCAGCTTTTGGACAGGGGAGGACTATGGCTACACCTTC.

The DNA for the CDR3 is TGCACCCTCCAGAGAGAAGGGAGGGAGGGCTACACCTTC. Its protein product is CTLQREGREGYTF. V and J are TRBV29-1 and TRBJ1-2; D ambiguous. CDR1 is SQVTM, CDR2 ANQGSEA, per germline. The CDR3 runs to 13 residues.

This chain connects TRBV4-1 to TRBJ2-6; D might be TRBD1 or TRBD2, each matching 5 bases. V lost 3 bases and J lost 3, with 21 bases in between. Per the germline V gene, CDR1 is MGHRA and CDR2 is YSYEKL. The CDR3 covers 19 residues. The CDR3 sequence: CASSHLPGPTTNGANVLTF. The CDR3 region has the DNA TGCGCCAGCAGCCATTTGCCGGGACCTACTACGAATGGGGCCAACGTCCTGACTTTC.

The chain uses TRBV6-1 and TRBJ1-1; possibly TRBD1 for D (5 bases). This CDR3 is built from 18 residues. Germline assignment: CDR1 MNHNS and CDR2 SASEGT. V was pared by 2 bases and J by 3 bases, with 22 bases between. This chain's CDR3 is CASSESVSPLTADTEAFF. CDR3 in DNA: TGTGCCAGCAGTGAATCGGTTAGTCCGCTGACAGCGGACACTGAAGCTTTCTTT.

The V call is TRBV6-4, the J call TRBJ2-2, with D possibly being TRBD1 or TRBD2 (5 bases each). The V gene lost 8 bases and the J gene lost 4 bases, with 17 bases spanning the gap. The CDR3 has 15 residues. Germline V gene sequence: CDR1 MRHNA, CDR2 SNTAGT. CDR3 residues: CASPFRPGPTGELFF. For the CDR3, the DNA is TGTGCCAGCCCCTTTCGGCCGGGGCCCACCGGGGAGCTGTTTTTT.

CDR3 amino acids: CASSHTSPSQAFF. CDR3 DNA: TGTGCCAGCAGCCATACCTCACCTTCCCAAGCTTTCTTT. The rearrangement links TRBV7-6 to TRBJ1-1; D unresolved. The CDR3 contains 13 residues. Trimming cost V 5 bases and J 9 bases, with 16 bases left between them. From germline, CDR1 is SGHVS and CDR2 FNYEAQ.

This clone was seen a single time. The CDR3 here is CASSARPGFNTGELFF. CDR3 DNA: TGTGCCAGCAGCGCGCGACCGGGTTTCAATACCGGGGAGCTGTTTTTT. This chain joins TRBV7-2 and TRBJ2-2; D not certain. The CDR3 runs 16 residues. V dropped 5 bases and J dropped 5 bases, with 18 bases sitting between them. CDR1 and CDR2 (germline): SGHTA, FQGNSA.

V and J are TRBV6-5 and TRBJ1-5; tentatively, D is TRBD1 (6 bases). The germline V and J ends were trimmed by 5 bases and 6 bases, with 17 bases remaining between them. Germline loops: CDR1 MNHEY, CDR2 SVGAGI. There are 15 residues in the CDR3. The CDR3: CASSLTGNQGQPQHF. CDR3 nucleotide sequence: TGTGCCAGCAGTCTCACAGGGAACCAAGGTCAGCCCCAGCATTTT.

This chain links TRBV30 with TRBJ1-1; D not resolved. The CDR3 is 11 amino acids. Trimming stripped 5 bases from V and 6 bases from J, with 10 bases between. CDR1 is GTSNPN and CDR2 is SVGIG in the germline V gene (reference sequence). The CDR3 is CAWQEVAEAFF. The DNA of the CDR3 is TGTGCCTGGCAGGAGGTGGCTGAAGCTTTCTTT.

J is TRBJ1-2 and V is TRBV10-3, with D possibly TRBD1 on 5 matching bases. Germline CDR1 is ENHRY and CDR2 is SYGVKD. The CDR3 length is 13 residues. The ends were cut back, 7 bases at V and 3 bases at J, with 12 bases in the middle. CDR3 residues: CAITGQGYYGYTF. CDR3 sequence (DNA): TGTGCCATCACAGGGCAGGGTTACTATGGCTACACCTTC.

This rearrangement joins TRBV9 to TRBJ2-7; the match to TRBD2 covers 10 bases. The CDR3 has 15 amino acids. Trimming took 0 bases from V and 0 from J; bases not matched to a gene: 0. The V gene's germline CDR1 is SGDLS and CDR2 YYNGEE. The CDR3 here is CASSVGTSGSYEQYF. For the CDR3, the DNA is TGTGCCAGCAGCGTAGGGACTAGCGGCTCCTACGAGCAGTACTTC. Drawing the rest from reference TRBV9 and TRBJ2-7, the complete variable domain is DSGVTQTPKHLITATGQRVTLRCSPRSGDLSVYWYQQSLDQGLQFLIQYYNGEERAKGNILERFSAQQFPDLHSELNLSSLELGDSALYFCASSVGTSGSYEQYFGPGTRLTVT.

The chain links TRBV7-9 to TRBJ1-5; TRBD1 aligns across 7 bases. The CDR3 extends over 15 amino acids. V was clipped by 3 bases and J by 4 bases; unmatched bases: 6. The germline gives CDR1 SEHNR, CDR2 FQNEAQ (reference sequence). The CDR3 nucleotides read TGTGCCAGCAGCTTTTCCGGCAGGGGGAATCAGCCCCAGCATTTT. Translation gives CASSFSGRGNQPQHF.

The chain uses TRBV2 and TRBJ1-1; the D is unclear. Germline V CDR1 and CDR2: SNHLY, FYNNEI. V lost 6 bases and J lost 6, with 17 bases in between. The length of the CDR3 is 14 residues. The CDR3 here is CASRPGKTPSEAFF. The CDR3 region has the DNA TGTGCCAGCAGACCGGGAAAAACACCATCTGAAGCTTTCTTT.

This rearrangement joins TRBV7-2 to TRBJ2-7, with 7 bases fitting TRBD1. The CDR3 runs to 14 residues. The germline CDR1 and CDR2 sequences are SGHTA and FQGNSA. The trim removed 5 bases at V and 3 bases at J, leaving 7 bases unmatched. CDR3 region: CASSLATGLYEQYF. The CDR3 region has the DNA TGTGCCAGCAGCCTCGCGACAGGGCTCTACGAGCAGTACTTC. The full variable domain, in which reference TRBV7-2 and TRBJ2-7 provide the parts outside the CDR3, is GAGVSQSPSNKVTEKGKDVELRCDPISGHTALYWYRQSLGQGLEFLIYFQGNSAPDKSGLPSDRFSAERTGGSVSTLTIQRTQQEDSAVYLCASSLATGLYEQYFGPGTRLTVT.

V and J are TRBV5-4 and TRBJ1-1; D unclear. Germline CDR1 SGHNT, CDR2 YYREEE (reference sequence). Trimming stripped 3 bases from V and 3 bases from J, with 15 bases between. This CDR3 comprises 15 residues. The CDR3 loop reads CASSWGLRRDTEAFF. CDR3 sequence (DNA): TGTGCCAGCAGCTGGGGATTACGCCGGGACACTGAAGCTTTCTTT.